The 5 T cell receptor beta chains in this list originate from one sample, sequenced in a study of CDR3 diversity in severe acne. One entry per CDR3 protein, called by TCRdb with MiXCR from the PCR reads. The data contain 100,000 or so distinct CDR3 sequences, around 56% of them seen just once; the ten biggest clones take up over 10%. Sequenced material: blood. These receptors originate from a male donor with acne.

The chain uses TRBV29-1 and TRBJ1-4; D possibly corresponds to TRBD1 (5 bases). The CDR3 contains 11 residues. Germline loops: CDR1 SQVTM, CDR2 ANQGSEA. Trimming took off 3 bases at V and 8 bases at J, with 7 bases between the two ends. The CDR3 DNA sequence: TGCAGCGTTGACAGGGACGAAAAACTGTTTTTT. This sequence encodes CSVDRDEKLFF. Combining the CDR3 with reference TRBV29-1 and TRBJ1-4 gives the whole variable domain SAVISQKPSRDICQRGTSLTIQCQVDSQVTMMFWYRQQPGQSLTLIATANQGSEATYESGFVIDKFPISRPNLTFSTLTVSNMSPEDSSIYLCSVDRDEKLFFGSGTQLSVL.

This clonotype occurred once. The V gene is TRBV11-2, the J gene TRBJ1-5; 7 positions match TRBD1. The CDR3 is 15 residues long. The V gene end was trimmed by 3 bases and the J gene end by 4 bases; junction bases not matched to a gene: 6. The V gene's germline CDR1 is SGHAT and CDR2 FQNNGV. CDR3 protein: CASSFGRGCNQPQHF. The CDR3 nucleotides are TGTGCCAGCAGCTTTGGCAGGGGGTGTAATCAGCCCCAGCATTTT.

This clonotype was seen at least ten times. CDR3 sequence: CASSVAQRPTYNEQFF. The CDR3 DNA reads as TGTGCCAGCAGCGTGGCCCAGCGGCCCACCTACAATGAGCAGTTCTTC. The V and J genes are TRBV9 and TRBJ2-1, with TRBD2 as a possible D gene (5 bases). This CDR3 has 16 residues. V was pared by 2 bases and J by 2 bases, with 14 bases between. Germline CDR1 reads SGDLS; CDR2 reads YYNGEE.

Here the CDR3 DNA reads TGTGCCAGCAACAGGGGCTCTGGGGCCAACGTCCTGACTTTC. As protein: CASNRGSGANVLTF. V gene TRBV28 combines with J gene TRBJ2-6; 7 bases line up with TRBD1. CDR3 size: 14 residues. CDR1 is MDHEN, CDR2 SYDVKM, per germline. With 7 bases clipped from V and 0 bases from J, the junction kept 0 bases outside the gene matches.

The chain combines TRBV29-1 with TRBJ2-7, with TRBD2 identical over 7 bases. This CDR3 has 13 residues. The germline V gene encodes CDR1 SQVTM and CDR2 ANQGSEA. V was clipped by 0 bases and J by 5 bases; unmatched bases: 4. Here the CDR3 DNA reads TGCAGCGTTGAAGATGGGCGGGAGAACGAGCAGTACTTC. Protein product: CSVEDGRENEQYF.